This TCR beta chain was identified in a study of tumor-infiltrating lymphocytes in primary liver carcinoma. Study results and caveats: Significantly larger top-250-clone fractions were found in tumors than in blood (p = 0.039).

This CDR3 spans 15 amino acids. Trimming removed 7 bases at V and 4 bases at J, with 18 bases between. Germline CDR1 reads SGHNT; CDR2 reads YENEEA. Using a constant-region primer together with ProtoScript II reverse transcriptase, TCR beta cDNA was made from approximately 500 ng of total RNA. Modified slightly, ARM-PCR produced TCR beta libraries over three nested multiplex PCR rounds. For approximately 9 cycles apiece, the opening two PCR rounds ran with TRBV1-TRBV30 forward primers and a C-beta reverse primer. TCRdb independently ran MiXCR on the multiplex PCR reads; one entry per CDR3 protein. The sample carries fewer than 400,000 distinct CDR3 sequences, roughly 60% recorded once. Note on this clonotype: Its antigen is currently unknown.

RNA isolated from unsorted whole blood supplied the blood RNA, with germline DNA also extracted. At sampling, these chronic HBV carriers had received no treatment. V gene TRBV11-3 combines with J gene TRBJ2-3; D not resolved. Sequences were obtained from peripheral blood. This clonotype originated in a woman aged 25 to 39 with primary liver carcinoma and hepatitis B virus infection. The CDR3 here is CASNQEGLLADTQYF. In nucleotides, the CDR3 is TGTGCCAGCAACCAAGAAGGGCTACTTGCAGATACGCAGTATTTT.